Shown below are 8 T cell receptor beta chains from a single sample sequenced in a study of T cells in Graves' hyperthyroidism and ophthalmopathy. Researchers took RNA transcripts and amplified the TCR beta CDR3 regions from them. Carried out on the TCR CDR3, a first-round RT-PCR used the HTBI primer set. TCRdb reanalysed the multiplex PCR reads using MiXCR and keeps one entry per CDR3 protein. The sample carries under 300,000 distinct CDR3 sequences, about 14% recorded once. The sequencing sample was made of blood. The receptors derive from a young woman with Graves' hyperthyroidism that later progressed to Graves' ophthalmopathy.

The table lists this clonotype with a few counts. This sequence joins TRBV6-1 and TRBJ2-7, with D hard to call. The germline V and J ends were trimmed by 5 bases and 2 bases, with 10 bases remaining between them. CDR3 length: 13 amino acids. The germline V gene encodes CDR1 MNHNS and CDR2 SASEGT. CDR3 sequence (DNA): TGTGCCAGCAGTTGGGGTCCGGCCTACGAGCAGTACTTC. Protein sequence: CASSWGPAYEQYF.

This clonotype was picked up many times. The chain combines TRBV11-2 with TRBJ2-5, with D perhaps TRBD2 (5 bases). Germline V gives CDR1 SGHAT, CDR2 FQNNGV. Trimming removed 0 bases from V and 4 bases from J, with 9 bases in between. The CDR3 contains 14 residues. The DNA for the CDR3 is TGTGCCAGCAGCTTAGAGTACGGGGTAGAGACCCAGTACTTC. It translates to CASSLEYGVETQYF. Together with reference TRBV11-2 and TRBJ2-5, the CDR3 gives the full variable domain: EAGVAQSPRYKIIEKRQSVAFWCNPISGHATLYWYQQILGQGPKLLIQFQNNGVVDDSQLPKDRFSAERLKGVDSTLKIQPAKLEDSAVYLCASSLEYGVETQYFGPGTRLLVL.

This clonotype was seen a few times. V usage is TRBV7-3 and J usage is TRBJ2-1, with D perhaps TRBD2 (7 bases). There are 13 residues in the CDR3. V lost 0 bases and J 15 bases, leaving 15 bases between the germline ends. The germline gives CDR1 SGHTA, CDR2 FQGTGA. In DNA, the CDR3 is TGTGCCAGCAGCTTAACGGGGGCGGGAGTCCTGTTCTTC. This encodes CASSLTGAGVLFF. The full variable domain, in which reference TRBV7-3 and TRBJ2-1 provide the parts outside the CDR3, is GAGVSQTPSNKVTEKGKYVELRCDPISGHTALYWYRQSLGQGPEFLIYFQGTGAADDSGLPNDRFFAVRPEGSVSTLKIQRTERGDSAVYLCASSLTGAGVLFFGPGTRLTVL.

This clonotype was seen only a few times. The chain recombines TRBV7-2 with TRBJ2-7; D is unresolved. Trimming stripped 2 bases from V and 2 bases from J, with 10 bases between. CDR1 and CDR2 (germline): SGHTA, FQGNSA. The CDR3 extends over 14 amino acids. CDR3: CASSLSLGPYEQYF. DNA for the CDR3: TGTGCCAGCAGCTTAAGTCTCGGGCCCTACGAGCAGTACTTC.

This clonotype was counted ten times or more. V usage is TRBV4-2 and J usage is TRBJ2-7; TRBD2 agrees at 7 bases. V shed 0 bases, J shed 3 bases, and the junction held 5 bases outside the gene matches. Per germline, CDR1 LGHNA and CDR2 YNFKEQ. CDR3 size: 15 residues. CDR3 nucleotides: TGTGCCAGCAGCCAAGAGGGAGGGGCTCTCTACGAGCAGTACTTC. Translated, it gives CASSQEGGALYEQYF.

This clonotype was seen at least ten times. The gene calls are TRBV15 and TRBJ2-5, with 7 bases that match TRBD2. Trimming took 0 bases from V and 3 from J; bases not matched to a gene: 7. The CDR3 covers 16 residues. The germline V gene has CDR1 LNHNV and CDR2 YYDKDF (reference sequence). The CDR3 DNA reads as TGTGCCACCAGCAGAGAAAGGGACTATATCGAAGAGACCCAGTACTTC. It encodes CATSRERDYIEETQYF.

This clonotype was picked up many times. The chain uses TRBV5-5 and TRBJ1-1, with D perhaps matching TRBD1 (5 bases). In germline, CDR1 is SGHKS, CDR2 YYEKEE (reference sequence). The V and J ends lost 4 bases and 10 bases respectively, with 23 bases between them. There are 15 residues in the CDR3. In nucleotides, the CDR3 is TGTGCCAGCAGCGCTTCTTGGGGACCCCTCCAGATAGCTTTCTTT. Its protein product is CASSASWGPLQIAFF.

Concerning this clonotype: This may be a read error: a much more frequent sequence differs by one nucleotide. This chain joins TRBV7-9 and TRBJ2-7; the D gene is possibly TRBD2 (5 bases). From germline, CDR1 is SEHNR and CDR2 FQNEAQ (reference sequence). The CDR3 spans 15 residues. Trimming took off 1 base at V and 6 bases at J, with 16 bases between the two ends. CDR3: CASSLVSVGSSEQYF. The CDR3 DNA reads TGTGCCAGCAGCTTAGTTAGTGTAGGGAGCAGCGAGCAGTACTTC.